This T cell receptor (beta chain) was captured in a study of blood T cell repertoires in COVID-19. Overall study context: The United States, Italy and Spain were the sources of the acute and convalescent COVID-19 samples. The cDNA or gDNA used as material had been derived from T cells, B-cell-depleted T cells, or PBMCs.

Authors' methods: Amplified reference gene primers provided the basis for estimating nucleated cell counts. Clones were sequenced by immunoSEQ multiplex PCR, and TCRdb holds only the in-frame ones, with some missing. The D gene and trimming were derived from the DNA, and the V and J assignments and clone size from that table. The sample records more than 95,000 clones, under 80% being singletons. The CDR3 loop spans 13 amino acids. Trimming left V 2 bases short and J 4 bases short, with 7 bases between. Germline V gene lookup returns CDR1 SGDLS and CDR2 YYNGEE. This chain connects TRBV9 to TRBJ2-1; D unresolved. Source material: peripheral blood. This sequence was found in a man in his fifties or sixties with acute or convalescent COVID-19. CDR3 region: CASSVYTYNEQFF. The CDR3 DNA reads TGTGCCAGCAGCGTTTACACATACAATGAGCAGTTCTTC.